This T cell receptor (beta chain) was found in a study of Graves' ophthalmopathy and Graves' hyperthyroidism. Study results and caveats: Among expanded thyroid clonotypes above 0.001 frequency, most also occurred in blood.

This CDR3 has 13 amino acids. The germline gives CDR1 MNHEY, CDR2 SVGAGI. Unmatched junction bases numbered 4, after V lost 6 bases and J lost 7 bases. RNA transcripts served as template for amplifying TCR beta CDR3 sequences. After a first-round RT-PCR with HTBI primers, a second-round multiplex PCR was run. TCRdb reanalysed the multiplex PCR reads using MiXCR and keeps one entry per CDR3 protein. Here the sample spans nearly 400,000 distinct CDR3 sequences, about 18% being singletons. This clonotype was seen many times. The antigen remains undetermined. The material sequenced was peripheral blood. The chain joins TRBV6-5 to TRBJ2-2; TRBD1 aligns across 8 bases. The receptor comes from a young woman with Graves' ophthalmopathy. The CDR3 bases are TGTGCCAGCAGGCCCGGACAGGGCGGGGAGCTGTTTTTT. It encodes CASRPGQGGELFF.